This is a list of T cell receptor beta chains from one sample in a study of CD8 T cells in ankylosing spondylitis. TCRdb fed the 5' RACE reads into MiXCR, producing one record per CDR3 protein. This sample carries about 440,000 distinct CDR3 sequences, under 20% of them seen once, and the ten largest clones take 1%. The sample taken for sequencing was blood, either unsorted or a sorted T cell fraction (not recorded which). These receptors came from a male donor with ankylosing spondylitis. The CDR3 runs from the conserved cysteine through the conserved F or W. A D gene is named only where the DNA matches it firmly. Some rows mark clone size as missing; the rest say once, few, many or name a class of expanded clone.

clone size	V gene	D gene	J gene	CDR3 DNA	CDR3 protein
.	TRBV20-1	TRBD1	TRBJ2-1	TGCAGTGCTAGACAGACGACAGGGGGCAATGAGCAGTTCTTC	CSARQTTGGNEQFF
few	TRBV4-1	.	TRBJ1-6	TGCGCCAGCAGCCACGGTGGGGCCAGGGGACATTCACCCCTCCACTTT	CASSHGGARGHSPLHF
many	TRBV4-3	TRBD1	TRBJ2-7	TGCGCCAGCAGCCGCAAATGGGACAGGCTGAACTACGAGCAGTACTTC	CASSRKWDRLNYEQYF
.	TRBV20-1	TRBD1	TRBJ2-1	TGCAGTGCTAGATCCCGACAGGGACAATCCTACAATGAGCAGTTCTTC	CSARSRQGQSYNEQFF
.	TRBV20-1	.	TRBJ1-1	TGCAGTGCTAGCCGGAACAGTCCCGGGACTGAAGCTTTCTTT	CSASRNSPGTEAFF
.	TRBV28	.	TRBJ1-6	TGTGCCAGCAGTCCCGGGGTTCCAGGCGCACCCCTCCACTTT	CASSPGVPGAPLHF
few	TRBV7-9	TRBD1	TRBJ1-1	TGTGCCAGCAGCTTAGGTGGACAGGGACCCCTTGGGGCTTTCTTT	CASSLGGQGPLGAFF
.	TRBV28	.	TRBJ2-1	TGTGCCAGCAGTTTACGGGCCCAACGGGGCAATGAGCAGTTCTTC	CASSLRAQRGNEQFF
.	TRBV18	TRBD1	TRBJ2-7	TGTGCCAGCTCACCGATTTCCGGGACAGGGGTCTCCTACGAGCAGTACTTC	CASSPISGTGVSYEQYF
few	TRBV20-1	.	TRBJ2-6	TGCAGTGCTAGAACAGGGTTAGGAGGGGCCAACGTCCTGACTTTC	CSARTGLGGANVLTF
few	TRBV12-3/TRBV12-4	.	TRBJ1-2	TGTGCCAGCAGTTTTGGGCCTAACGTGATGGATGGCTACACCTTC	CASSFGPNVMDGYTF
.	TRBV20-1	.	TRBJ1-1	TGCAGTGCCAAAGGCGGGCACCCTGAAGCTTTCTTT	CSAKGGHPEAFF
.	TRBV20-1	.	TRBJ2-7	TGCAGTGCTAGAGATCGCTTAGGGACTGTCGAGCAGTACTTC	CSARDRLGTVEQYF
.	TRBV20-1	.	TRBJ1-4	TGCAGTGCTAGACCCTCGGGGACGTCTGAAAAACTGTTTTTT	CSARPSGTSEKLFF
few	TRBV24-1	TRBD2	TRBJ2-1	TGTGCCACCAGTGATTTTAGTGAGGGACTAGCGACCTACAATGAGCAGTTCTTC	CATSDFSEGLATYNEQFF
.	TRBV20-1	.	TRBJ2-3	TGCAGTGCTAGCCCTAGCCGAACTAGCACAGATACGCAGTATTTT	CSASPSRTSTDTQYF
once	TRBV27	TRBD1	TRBJ1-4	TGTGCCAGCAACCGCGTTCCTCCGGGACAGGGTAGTGAAAAACTGTTTTTT	CASNRVPPGQGSEKLFF